This T cell receptor beta chain was recorded in a study of blood T cell repertoires in COVID-19. The overall study: Samples representing acute and convalescent COVID-19 were sourced from the United States, Italy and Spain. The cDNA or gDNA used as material had been derived from T cells, B-cell-depleted T cells, or PBMCs.

In the original analysis: Counts of nucleated cells, estimated from reference gene primer amplification, were obtained. Data came from immunoSEQ multiplex PCR; TCRdb stores just in-frame clones and leaves some out. The V and J calls and clone size were taken over from that table, and D and trimming were inferred from the DNA. The sample lists tens of thousands of clones; approximately 84% were seen once. V shed 4 bases, J shed 5 bases, and the junction held 7 bases outside the gene matches. The CDR3 is 15 residues long. Germline V gene sequence: CDR1 LNHDA, CDR2 SQIVND (reference sequence). The sequence was obtained from a man between 65 and 85 years old with acute or convalescent COVID-19. The gene calls are TRBV19 and TRBJ2-7; 11 nucleotides match TRBD2. Sequenced sample: peripheral blood. The CDR3 here is CASSTRGTSGDEQYF. Written as DNA, the CDR3 is TGTGCCAGTAGTACCCGGGGGACTAGCGGAGACGAGCAGTACTTC.